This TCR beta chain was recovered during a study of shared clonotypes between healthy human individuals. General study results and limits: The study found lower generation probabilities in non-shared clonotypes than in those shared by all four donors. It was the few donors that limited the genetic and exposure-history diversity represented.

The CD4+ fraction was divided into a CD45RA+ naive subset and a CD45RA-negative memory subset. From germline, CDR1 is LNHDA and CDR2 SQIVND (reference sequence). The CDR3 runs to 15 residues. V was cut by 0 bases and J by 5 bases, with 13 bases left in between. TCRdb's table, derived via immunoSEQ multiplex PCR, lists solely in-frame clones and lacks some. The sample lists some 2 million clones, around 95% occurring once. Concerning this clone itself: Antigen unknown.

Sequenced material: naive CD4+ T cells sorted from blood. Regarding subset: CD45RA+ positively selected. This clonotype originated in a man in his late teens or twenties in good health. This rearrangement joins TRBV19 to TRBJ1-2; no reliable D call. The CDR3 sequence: CASSIDFPDKYGYTF. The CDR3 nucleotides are TGTGCCAGTAGTATAGATTTCCCCGATAAGTATGGCTACACCTTC.